The 11 T cell receptor beta chains presented below share a single source sample, sequenced in a study of vaccination effects on CD4 cells after COVID-19. Peptide-pool stimulation followed by sequencing identified expanded antigen-specific CD4+ clonotypes in the ViraFEST assay. CD4+ T cell isolation took place after 10 days of culture. The repertoire was sequenced with immunoSEQ multiplex PCR; TCRdb's copy has only in-frame clones and lacks some. The repertoire consists of about 60,000 clones, with roughly 79% occurring once and the leading ten covering about 2.4%. These receptors' targets are unknown. Material: CD4+ T cells from PBMCs cultured with HCoV-229E spike peptides, obtained before COVID-19 vaccination. These receptors all come from a human donor who received a COVID-19 vaccine.

This clone has only a few counts. The chain employs TRBV7-2 and TRBJ1-2, with a possible D match to TRBD1 (5 bases). The CDR3 extends over 14 amino acids. V shed 1 base and J shed 5 bases, with 11 bases lying between them. Germline-derived CDR1 and CDR2 are SGHTA and FQGNSA. CDR3 amino acids: CASSLEPGRYGYTF. CDR3 sequence (DNA): TGTGCCAGCAGCTTAGAGCCAGGGAGGTATGGCTACACCTTC.

This chain connects TRBV6-5 to TRBJ2-2; 7 bases agree with TRBD1. Trimming cost V 7 bases and J 4 bases; bases outside gene matches: 6. This CDR3 has 14 residues. Germline V CDR1 and CDR2: MNHEY, SVGAGI. The CDR3 DNA is TGTGCCAGCATGAAACAGGGGATCACCGGGGAGCTGTTTTTT. Residues: CASMKQGITGELFF.

J is TRBJ2-3 and V is TRBV2; D ambiguous. This CDR3 region has 13 residues. V shed 1 base and J shed 2 bases, with 4 bases lying between them. CDR1 and CDR2 from the germline V gene are SNHLY and FYNNEI. CDR3 residues: CASSEGFTDTQYF. In DNA form, the CDR3 reads TGTGCCAGCAGTGAAGGGTTCACAGATACGCAGTATTTT.

This clone was recorded only once. The CDR3 region is CAWSAPNGGEAFF. In DNA form, the CDR3 reads TGTGCCTGGAGTGCTCCGAATGGAGGTGAAGCTTTCTTT. V is TRBV30 and J is TRBJ1-1, with unresolved D. The V end was cut by 1 base, the J end by 7 bases, with 13 bases between. Germline loops: CDR1 GTSNPN, CDR2 SVGIG (reference sequence). The CDR3 totals 13 residues.

The count of this clone is one. V and J are TRBV4-3 and TRBJ2-6; D remains unclear. CDR1 LGHNA and CDR2 YSLEER come from the germline V gene. This CDR3 has 16 residues. V was clipped by 4 bases and J by 1 base, with 11 bases between them. In DNA, the CDR3 is TGCGCCAGCAGCCCCACGGCCTCTTCTGGGGCCAACGTCCTGACTTTC. Amino acids: CASSPTASSGANVLTF.

CDR3 amino acids: CASSPSRFETQYF. The CDR3 DNA is TGCGCCAGCAGCCCCAGCAGGTTCGAGACCCAGTACTTC. This chain links TRBV5-1 with TRBJ2-5; D remains ambiguous. The CDR3 has 13 residues. V lost 4 bases and J lost 5, with 12 bases in between. CDR1 is SGHRS and CDR2 is YFSETQ in the germline V gene.

The J gene is TRBJ1-5, the V gene TRBV29-1, with 7 positions matching TRBD1. The trim removed 3 bases at V and 0 bases at J, leaving 5 bases unmatched. The CDR3 consists of 15 residues. In germline, CDR1 is SQVTM, CDR2 ANQGSEA. The CDR3 region has the DNA TGCAGCGTTGATGGGTCAGGGGGTAGCAATCAGCCCCAGCATTTT. This sequence encodes CSVDGSGGSNQPQHF.

The genes are TRBV19 and TRBJ2-1; the D gene is possibly TRBD1 (6 bases). CDR1 is LNHDA and CDR2 is SQIVND in the germline V gene (reference sequence). CDR3 length: 15 residues. The ends were cut back, 5 bases at V and 8 bases at J, with 19 bases in the middle. CDR3 nucleotides: TGTGCCAGTAGTCCAAGACAGGTCCTAGGGGATGAGCAGTTCTTC. Encoded protein: CASSPRQVLGDEQFF.

V gene TRBV7-2 combines with J gene TRBJ1-4; possible D gene TRBD1, 5 bases. Germline V gene sequence: CDR1 SGHTA, CDR2 FQGNSA. The CDR3 consists of 14 residues. Trimming removed 2 bases from V and 8 bases from J, with 12 bases in between. CDR3 in DNA: TGTGCCAGCAGCTTACAGGGAAAGGACGAAAAACTGTTTTTT. Its translation is CASSLQGKDEKLFF. Based on the CDR3 plus reference TRBV7-2 and TRBJ1-4, the full variable domain is GAGVSQSPSNKVTEKGKDVELRCDPISGHTALYWYRQSLGQGLEFLIYFQGNSAPDKSGLPSDRFSAERTGGSVSTLTIQRTQQEDSAVYLCASSLQGKDEKLFFGSGTQLSVL.

The V call is TRBV28, the J call TRBJ1-5, with 8 positions matching TRBD1. Germline lookup yields CDR1 MDHEN and CDR2 SYDVKM. V lost 3 bases and J lost 7; bases outside the gene matches: 8. This CDR3 is 15 amino acids long. Written as DNA, the CDR3 is TGTGCCAGCAGTTTTCGGGACAGGCGTCCCCAGCCCCAGCATTTT. Residues: CASSFRDRRPQPQHF. Full variable domain (remainder filled in from reference TRBV28 and TRBJ1-5): DVKVTQSSRYLVKRTGEKVFLECVQDMDHENMFWYRQDPGLGLRLIYFSYDVKMKEKGDIPEGYSVSREKKERFSLILESASTNQTSMYLCASSFRDRRPQPQHFGDGTRLSIL.

The chain combines TRBV6-5 with TRBJ1-2, with a tentative D call TRBD1 (5 bases). Trimming took off 4 bases at V and 1 base at J, with 16 bases between the two ends. The CDR3 has 16 residues. Per the germline V gene, CDR1 is MNHEY and CDR2 is SVGAGI. The CDR3 spells CASSFGHAVYNYGYTF. The CDR3 nucleotides read TGTGCCAGCAGTTTCGGACACGCCGTCTATAACTATGGCTACACCTTC.